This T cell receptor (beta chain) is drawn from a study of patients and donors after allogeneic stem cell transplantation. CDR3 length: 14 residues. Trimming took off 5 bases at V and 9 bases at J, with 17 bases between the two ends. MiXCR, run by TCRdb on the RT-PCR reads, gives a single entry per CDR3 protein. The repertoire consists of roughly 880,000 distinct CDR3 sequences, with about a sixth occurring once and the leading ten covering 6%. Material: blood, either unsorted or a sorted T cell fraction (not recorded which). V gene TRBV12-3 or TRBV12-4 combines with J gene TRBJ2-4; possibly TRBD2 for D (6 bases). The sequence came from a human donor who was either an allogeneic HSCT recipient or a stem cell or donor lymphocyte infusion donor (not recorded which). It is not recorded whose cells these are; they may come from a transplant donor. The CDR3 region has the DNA TGTGCCAGCAGTGCCCGGACGGGGGTTGCCATTCAGTACTTC. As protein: CASSARTGVAIQYF.